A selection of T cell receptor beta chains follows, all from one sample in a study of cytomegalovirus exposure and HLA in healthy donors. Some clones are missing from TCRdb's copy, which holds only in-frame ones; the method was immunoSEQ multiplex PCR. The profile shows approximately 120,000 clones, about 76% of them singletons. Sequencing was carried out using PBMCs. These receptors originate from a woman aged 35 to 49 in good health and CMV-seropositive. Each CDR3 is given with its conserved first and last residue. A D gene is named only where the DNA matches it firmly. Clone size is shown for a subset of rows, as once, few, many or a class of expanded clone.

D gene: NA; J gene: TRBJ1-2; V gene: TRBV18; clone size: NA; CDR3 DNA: TGTGCCAGCTCACCTGTGGAGGAAAATGGCTACACCTTC; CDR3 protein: CASSPVEENGYTF
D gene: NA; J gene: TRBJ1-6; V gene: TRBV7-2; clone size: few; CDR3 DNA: TGTGCCAGCAGCACCCGACAGATTTCACCCCTCCACTTT; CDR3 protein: CASSTRQISPLHF
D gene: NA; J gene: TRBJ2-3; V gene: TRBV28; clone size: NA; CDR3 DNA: TGTGCCAGTCAGGACAGCTACACAGATACGCAGTATTTT; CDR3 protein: CASQDSYTDTQYF
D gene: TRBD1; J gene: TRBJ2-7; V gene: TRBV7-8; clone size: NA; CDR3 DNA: TGTGCCAGCAGCTTTCCTGGGACAGGGAGCCACTTC; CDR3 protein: CASSFPGTGSHF
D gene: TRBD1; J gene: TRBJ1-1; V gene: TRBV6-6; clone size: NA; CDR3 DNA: TGTGCCAGCAGTACGGGGACAGGGAAAAACACTGAAGCTTTCTTT; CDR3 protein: CASSTGTGKNTEAFF
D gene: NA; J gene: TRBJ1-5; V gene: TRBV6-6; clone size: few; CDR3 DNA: TGTGCCAGCAGCCAAAGGGGTTTGGGGCAGCCCCAGCATTTT; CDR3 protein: CASSQRGLGQPQHF
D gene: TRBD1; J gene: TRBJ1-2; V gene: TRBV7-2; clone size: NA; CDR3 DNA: TGTGCCAGCACCTTCCAGGGACAGGGGACCTATGGCTACACCTTC; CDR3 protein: CASTFQGQGTYGYTF
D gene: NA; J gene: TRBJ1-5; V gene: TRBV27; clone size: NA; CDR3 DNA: TGTGCCAGCAGTTTCACAGGGAATCAGCCCCAGCATTTT; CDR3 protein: CASSFTGNQPQHF
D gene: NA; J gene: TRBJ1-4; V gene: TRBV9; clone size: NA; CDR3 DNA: TGTGCCAGCAGCGCCCGGGACATAACTAATGAAAAACTGTTTTTT; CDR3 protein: CASSARDITNEKLFF
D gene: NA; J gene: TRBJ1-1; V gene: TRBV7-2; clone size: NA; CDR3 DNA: TGTGCCAGCAGCCCGGGCGGGCTGACGAACACTGAAGCTTTCTTT; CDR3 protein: CASSPGGLTNTEAFF
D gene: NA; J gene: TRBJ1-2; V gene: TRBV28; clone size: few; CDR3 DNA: TGTGCCAGCATCCCTGGGGGCAGTCTCTCCTATGGCTACACCTTC; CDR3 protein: CASIPGGSLSYGYTF
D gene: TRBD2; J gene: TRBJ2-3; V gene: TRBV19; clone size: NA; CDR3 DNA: TGTGCCAGTAGTAACCCTAGCGGGGGGGGAACAGATACGCAGTATTTT; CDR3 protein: CASSNPSGGGTDTQYF
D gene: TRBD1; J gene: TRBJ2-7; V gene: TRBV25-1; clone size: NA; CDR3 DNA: TGTGCCAGCAGAGAAGCCGGGACAGGTTCCTACGAGCAGTACTTC; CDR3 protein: CASREAGTGSYEQYF
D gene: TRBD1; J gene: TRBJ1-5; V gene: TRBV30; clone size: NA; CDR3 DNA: TGTGCCTGGGGGACAGAACTATTTCAGCCCCAGCATTTT; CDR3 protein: CAWGTELFQPQHF
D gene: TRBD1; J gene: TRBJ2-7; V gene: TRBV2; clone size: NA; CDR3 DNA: TGTGCCAGTACAGGGGACACCTACGAGCAGTACTTC; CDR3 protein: CASTGDTYEQYF
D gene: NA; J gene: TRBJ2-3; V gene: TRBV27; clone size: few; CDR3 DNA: TGTGCCAGCAGTTTAGGGCCAACAGATACGCAGTATTTT; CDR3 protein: CASSLGPTDTQYF
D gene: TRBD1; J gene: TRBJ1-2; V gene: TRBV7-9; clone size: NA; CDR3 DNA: TGTGCCAGCAGCTCGTTGGGACAGCCTGCCTCCTATGGCTACACCTTC; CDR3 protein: CASSSLGQPASYGYTF
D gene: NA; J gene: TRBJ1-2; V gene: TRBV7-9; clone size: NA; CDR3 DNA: TGTGCCAGCAGCTCTATTAGGGGCTCTAACTATGGCTACACCTTC; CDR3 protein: CASSSIRGSNYGYTF
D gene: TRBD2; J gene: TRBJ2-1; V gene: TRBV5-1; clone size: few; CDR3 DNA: TGCGCCAGCAGCCAGGCTAGCGGGGGGGCAATTAGCAATGAGCAGTTCTTC; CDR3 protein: CASSQASGGAISNEQFF
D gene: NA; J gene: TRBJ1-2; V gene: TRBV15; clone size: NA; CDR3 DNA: TGTGCCACCAGCAGAGATATGGGGACACCTTATGGCTACACCTTC; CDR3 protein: CATSRDMGTPYGYTF
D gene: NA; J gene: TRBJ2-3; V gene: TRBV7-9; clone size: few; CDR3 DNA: TGTGCCAGCAGCTTTAATACATACACAGATACGCAGTATTTT; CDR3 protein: CASSFNTYTDTQYF
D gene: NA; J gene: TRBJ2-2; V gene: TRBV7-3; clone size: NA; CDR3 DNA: TGTGCCAGCAGCAAACAGAGAAACACCGGGGAGCTGTTTTTT; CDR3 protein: CASSKQRNTGELFF
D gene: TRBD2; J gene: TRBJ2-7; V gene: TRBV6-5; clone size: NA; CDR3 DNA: TGTGCCAGCAGTCCCGTTGCGGGGGGATTCTACGAGCAGTACTTC; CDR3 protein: CASSPVAGGFYEQYF